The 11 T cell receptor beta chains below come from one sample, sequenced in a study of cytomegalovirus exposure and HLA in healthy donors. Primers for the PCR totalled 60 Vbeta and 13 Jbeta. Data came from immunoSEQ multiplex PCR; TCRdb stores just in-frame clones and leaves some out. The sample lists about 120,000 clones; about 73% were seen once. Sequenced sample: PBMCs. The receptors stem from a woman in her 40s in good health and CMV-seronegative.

Written as DNA, the CDR3 is TGCGCCAGCAGCCCGACAGGGGCAGATACGCAGTATTTT. Protein product: CASSPTGADTQYF. J is TRBJ2-3 and V is TRBV5-1, with 8 bases identical to TRBD1. The CDR3 is 13 amino acids. Germline CDR1 SGHRS, CDR2 YFSETQ. Trimming took 4 bases from V and 4 from J; bases not matched to a gene: 2. Combining the CDR3 with reference TRBV5-1 and TRBJ2-3 gives the whole variable domain KAGVTQTPRYLIKTRGQQVTLSCSPISGHRSVSWYQQTPGQGLQFLFEYFSETQRNKGNFPGRFSGRQFSNSRSEMNVSTLELGDSALYLCASSPTGADTQYFGPGTRLTVL.

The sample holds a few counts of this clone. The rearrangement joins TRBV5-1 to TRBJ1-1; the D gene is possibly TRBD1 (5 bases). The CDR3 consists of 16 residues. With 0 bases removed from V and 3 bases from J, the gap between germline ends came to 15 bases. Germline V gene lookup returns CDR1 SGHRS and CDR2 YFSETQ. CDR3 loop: CASSLVSGRGHTEAFF. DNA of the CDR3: TGCGCCAGCAGCTTGGTGTCAGGGAGGGGTCACACTGAAGCTTTCTTT.

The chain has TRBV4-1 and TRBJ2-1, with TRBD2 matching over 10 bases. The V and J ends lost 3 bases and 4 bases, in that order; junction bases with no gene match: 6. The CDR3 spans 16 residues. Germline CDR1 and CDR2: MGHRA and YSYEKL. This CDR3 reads CASSQESGRDYNEQFF. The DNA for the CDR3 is TGCGCCAGCAGCCAGGAGAGCGGGAGGGATTACAATGAGCAGTTCTTC.

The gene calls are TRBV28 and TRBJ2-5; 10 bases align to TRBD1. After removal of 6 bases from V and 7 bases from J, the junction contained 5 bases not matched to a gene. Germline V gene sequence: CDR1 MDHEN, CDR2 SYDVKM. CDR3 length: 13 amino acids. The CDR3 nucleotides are TGTGCCAGCAGAGAGACAGGGGGCAGGACCCAGTACTTC. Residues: CASRETGGRTQYF.

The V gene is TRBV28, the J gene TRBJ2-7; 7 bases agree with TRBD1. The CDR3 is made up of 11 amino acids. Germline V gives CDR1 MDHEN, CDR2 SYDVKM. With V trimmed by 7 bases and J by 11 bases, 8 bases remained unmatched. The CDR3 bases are TGTGCCAGCAAAGGTGGGCAGGGGGAGTACTTC. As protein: CASKGGQGEYF.

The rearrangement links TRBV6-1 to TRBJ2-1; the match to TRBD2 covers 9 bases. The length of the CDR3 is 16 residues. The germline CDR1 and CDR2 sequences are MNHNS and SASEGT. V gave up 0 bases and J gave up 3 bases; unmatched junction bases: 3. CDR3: CASSEASGSFYNEQFF. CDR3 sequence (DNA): TGTGCCAGCAGTGAAGCTAGCGGGAGTTTCTACAATGAGCAGTTCTTC.

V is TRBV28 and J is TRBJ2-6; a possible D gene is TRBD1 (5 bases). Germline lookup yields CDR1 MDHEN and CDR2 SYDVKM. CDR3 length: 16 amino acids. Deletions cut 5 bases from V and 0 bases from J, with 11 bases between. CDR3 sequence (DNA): TGTGCCAGCAGTGATACAGGTCGCTCTGGGGCCAACGTCCTGACTTTC. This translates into CASSDTGRSGANVLTF.

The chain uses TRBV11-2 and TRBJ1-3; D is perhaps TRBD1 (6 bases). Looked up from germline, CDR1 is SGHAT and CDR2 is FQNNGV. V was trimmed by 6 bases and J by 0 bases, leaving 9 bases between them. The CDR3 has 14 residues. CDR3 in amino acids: CASSQGSSGNTIYF. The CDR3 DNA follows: TGTGCCAGCAGTCAGGGGTCCTCTGGAAACACCATATATTTT.

Written as DNA, the CDR3 is TGTGCCAGCAGCTTGGCGGCGGGTTCGAACACCGGGGAGCTGTTTTTT. Amino acid sequence: CASSLAAGSNTGELFF. The V and J genes are TRBV5-5 and TRBJ2-2; a weak D match, TRBD2 (5 bases). Germline CDR1 SGHKS, CDR2 YYEKEE (reference sequence). This CDR3 is 16 amino acids long. The germline V and J ends were trimmed by 0 bases and 0 bases, with 9 bases remaining between them.

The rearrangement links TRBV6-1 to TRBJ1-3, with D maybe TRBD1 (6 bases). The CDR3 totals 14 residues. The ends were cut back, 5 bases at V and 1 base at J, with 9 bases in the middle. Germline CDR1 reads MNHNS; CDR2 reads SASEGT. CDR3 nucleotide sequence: TGTGCCAGCAGTACAGGGTGGTCTGGAAACACCATATATTTT. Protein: CASSTGWSGNTIYF.

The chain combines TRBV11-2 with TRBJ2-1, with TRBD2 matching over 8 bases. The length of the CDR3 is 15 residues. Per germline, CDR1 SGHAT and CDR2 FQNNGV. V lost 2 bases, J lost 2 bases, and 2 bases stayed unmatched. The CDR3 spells CASSLMTSAYNEQFF. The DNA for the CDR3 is TGTGCCAGCAGCTTAATGACTAGCGCCTACAATGAGCAGTTCTTC.